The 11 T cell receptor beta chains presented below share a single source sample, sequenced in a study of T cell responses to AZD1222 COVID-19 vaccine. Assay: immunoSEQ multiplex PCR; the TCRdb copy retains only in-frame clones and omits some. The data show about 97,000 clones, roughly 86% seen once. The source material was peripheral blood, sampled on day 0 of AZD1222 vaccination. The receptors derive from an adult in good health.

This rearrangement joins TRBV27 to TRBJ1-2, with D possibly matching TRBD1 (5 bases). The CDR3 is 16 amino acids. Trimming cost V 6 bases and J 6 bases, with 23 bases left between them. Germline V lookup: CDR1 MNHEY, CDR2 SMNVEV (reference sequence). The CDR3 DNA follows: TGTGCCAGCAGACTAAACCCTTGGGGGACGGGGGATGGCTACACCTTC. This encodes CASRLNPWGTGDGYTF.

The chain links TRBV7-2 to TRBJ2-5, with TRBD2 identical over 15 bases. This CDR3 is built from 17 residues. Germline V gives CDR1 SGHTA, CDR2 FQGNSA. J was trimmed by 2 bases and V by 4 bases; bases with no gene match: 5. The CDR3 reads CASSSGTSGGKQETQYF. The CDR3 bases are TGTGCCAGCAGCTCCGGGACTAGCGGGGGGAAGCAAGAGACCCAGTACTTC.

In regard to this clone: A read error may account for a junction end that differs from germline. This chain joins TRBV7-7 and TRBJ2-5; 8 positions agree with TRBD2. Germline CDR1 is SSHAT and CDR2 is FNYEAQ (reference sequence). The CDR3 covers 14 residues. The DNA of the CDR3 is TGTGCTAGCAGCTTTGGACTAGCCCAAGGGACCCAGTACTTC. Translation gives CASSFGLAQGTQYF. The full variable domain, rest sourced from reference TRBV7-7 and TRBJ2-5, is GAGVSQSPRYKVTKRGQDVTLRCDPISSHATLYWYQQALGQGPEFLTYFNYEAQPDKSGLPSDRFSAERPEGSISTLTIQRTEQRDSAMYRCASSFGLAQGTQYFGPGTRLLVL.

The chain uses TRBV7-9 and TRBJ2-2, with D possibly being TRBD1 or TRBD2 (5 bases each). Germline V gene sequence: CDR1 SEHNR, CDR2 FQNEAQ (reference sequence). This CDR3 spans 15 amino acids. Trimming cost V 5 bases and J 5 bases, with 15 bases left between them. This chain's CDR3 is CASSLQGVGTGELFF. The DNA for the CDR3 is TGTGCCAGCAGCCTCCAGGGAGTGGGGACCGGGGAGCTGTTTTTT.

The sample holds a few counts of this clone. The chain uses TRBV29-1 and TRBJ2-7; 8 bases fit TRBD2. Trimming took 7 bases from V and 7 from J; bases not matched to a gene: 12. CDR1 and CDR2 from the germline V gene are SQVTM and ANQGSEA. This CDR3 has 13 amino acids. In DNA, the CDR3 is TGCAGCGCGGAACGGGAGGGGACGAGGGAGCAGTACTTC. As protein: CSAEREGTREQYF.

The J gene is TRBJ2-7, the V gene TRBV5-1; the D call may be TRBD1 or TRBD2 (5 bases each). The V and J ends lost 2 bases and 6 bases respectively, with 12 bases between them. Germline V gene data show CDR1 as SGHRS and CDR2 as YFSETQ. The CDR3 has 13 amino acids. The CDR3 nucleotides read TGCGCCAGCAGCTTATTGGGGGATGGCGAGCAGTACTTC. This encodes CASSLLGDGEQYF.

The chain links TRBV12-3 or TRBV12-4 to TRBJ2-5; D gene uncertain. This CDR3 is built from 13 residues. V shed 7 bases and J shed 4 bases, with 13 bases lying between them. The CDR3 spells CASTPRVSETQYF. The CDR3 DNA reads TGTGCCAGCACCCCCCGGGTTTCAGAGACCCAGTACTTC.

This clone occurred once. The CDR3 reads CASSVSGSNSPLHF. In DNA form, the CDR3 reads TGTGCCAGCAGCGTTTCGGGATCTAATTCACCCCTCCACTTT. This chain uses TRBV9 with TRBJ1-6; D is unresolved. The V gene's germline CDR1 is SGDLS and CDR2 YYNGEE. The CDR3 has 14 residues. V was clipped by 2 bases and J by 6 bases, with 9 bases between them.

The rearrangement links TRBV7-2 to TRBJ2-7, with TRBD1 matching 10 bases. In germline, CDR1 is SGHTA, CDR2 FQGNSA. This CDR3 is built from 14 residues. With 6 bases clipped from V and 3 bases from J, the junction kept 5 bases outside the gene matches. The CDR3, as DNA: TGTGCCAGCAGGCCCGGGACAGGGGACTACGAGCAGTACTTC. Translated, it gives CASRPGTGDYEQYF.

The chain's CDR3 is CASSDNAYRTGELFF. CDR3 bases: TGTGCCAGCAGCGACAACGCATATCGGACCGGGGAGCTGTTTTTT. V is TRBV7-3 and J is TRBJ2-2; D is undetermined. The CDR3 consists of 15 residues. CDR1 is SGHTA, CDR2 FQGTGA, per germline. V shed 5 bases and J shed 5 bases, with 15 bases lying between them.

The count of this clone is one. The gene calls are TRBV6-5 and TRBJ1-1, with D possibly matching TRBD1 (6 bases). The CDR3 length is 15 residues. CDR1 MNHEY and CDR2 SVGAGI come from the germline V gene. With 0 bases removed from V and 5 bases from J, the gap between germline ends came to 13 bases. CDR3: CASSYSRGGRTEAFF. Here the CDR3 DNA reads TGTGCCAGCAGTTACTCAAGAGGGGGTCGGACTGAAGCTTTCTTT.